This T cell receptor (beta chain) was sequenced for a study of cytomegalovirus exposure and HLA in healthy donors. General study results and limits: Of the V segments, some could not be distinguished, including TRBV6-2 and TRBV6-3, and were excluded. It has been reported that TCR beta sequences accurately predicted the HLA-A and HLA-B alleles of most subjects. Later analysis identified 16,000 or so TCR beta sequences associated with HLA alleles, using a false discovery rate threshold of 0.05. An observed cluster of highly shared sequence variants was recorded as a likely sequencing artifact.

This CDR3 spans 18 amino acids. V was clipped by 4 bases and J by 9 bases; unmatched bases: 20. Germline CDR1 and CDR2: LGHNA and YNFKEQ. With regard to this clone: The target antigen is unknown.

The PCR had 60 Vbeta and 13 Jbeta primers. Libraries were prepared by immunoSEQ multiplex PCR; TCRdb keeps only in-frame clonotypes and omits some of them. Altogether 150,000 to 200,000 clones are present, about 88% being singletons, with the ten largest covering approximately 2%. The sequenced material came from PBMCs. The chain uses TRBV4-2 and TRBJ2-1; 8 bases are shared with TRBD2. This sequence was found in a woman aged 18-29 years in good health and CMV-seronegative. CDR3 amino acids: CASSPSETSASGVVEQFF. The CDR3 DNA is TGTGCCAGCAGCCCTTCGGAGACTAGCGCGAGCGGGGTCGTTGAGCAGTTCTTC.